These 2 T cell receptor beta chains originate from one sample sequenced in a study of T-cell reconstitution after alpha-beta-depleted transplantation in children. A TCRbeta library incorporating unique molecular identifiers was prepared. Using its own MiXCR run on the PCR reads, TCRdb lists one record per CDR3 protein. This sample carries about 980,000 distinct CDR3 sequences, about 31% of them seen once, and the ten largest clones take roughly 31%. The sequencing used PBMCs, mostly from graft donor cells, collected 360 days after TCRalphabeta/CD19-depleted stem cell transplant. Every receptor here comes from a boy younger than two who had a stem cell transplant for SCID, so the T cells may come from the graft donor.

The rearrangement joins TRBV7-3 to TRBJ2-1, with TRBD2 matching over 13 bases. V dropped 5 bases and J dropped 9; count of bases not matched to a gene: 7. The germline V gene encodes CDR1 SGHTA and CDR2 FQGTGA. This CDR3 spans 15 amino acids. The CDR3 spells CASSPGTSGAVEQFF. CDR3 nucleotide sequence: TGTGCCAGCAGCCCTGGGACTAGCGGGGCGGTTGAGCAGTTCTTC.

This clonotype was counted a few times. The chain uses TRBV20-1 and TRBJ2-5, with D possibly being TRBD1 (5 bases). Trimming took off 6 bases at V and 10 bases at J, with 12 bases between the two ends. The CDR3 totals 10 residues. Germline assignment: CDR1 DFQATT and CDR2 SNEGSKA (reference sequence). The CDR3 DNA sequence: TGCAGTGCCGACAGTCTGGGCCAGTACTTC. It codes for CSADSLGQYF.